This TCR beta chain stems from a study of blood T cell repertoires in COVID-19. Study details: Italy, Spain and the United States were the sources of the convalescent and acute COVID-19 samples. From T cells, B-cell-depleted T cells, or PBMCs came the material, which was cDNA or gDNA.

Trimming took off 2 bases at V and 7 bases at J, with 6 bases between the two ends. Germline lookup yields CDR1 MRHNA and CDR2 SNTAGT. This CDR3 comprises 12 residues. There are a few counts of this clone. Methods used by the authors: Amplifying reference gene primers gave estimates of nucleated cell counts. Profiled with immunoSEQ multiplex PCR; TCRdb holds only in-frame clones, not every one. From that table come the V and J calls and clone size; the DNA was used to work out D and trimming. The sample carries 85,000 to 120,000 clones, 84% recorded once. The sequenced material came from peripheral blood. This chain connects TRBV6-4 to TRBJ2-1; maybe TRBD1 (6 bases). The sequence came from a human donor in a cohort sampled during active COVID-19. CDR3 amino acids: CASSDQGNEQFF. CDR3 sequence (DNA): TGTGCCAGCAGTGACCAGGGGAATGAGCAGTTCTTC.